These 9 T cell receptor beta chains share one sample of origin, sequenced in a study of metastatic and nonmetastatic thyroid tumors. Until they underwent thyroid surgery, no patient had received any treatment. From the PCR reads, TCRdb re-called clones with MiXCR. The table lists 35,000 to 40,000 clones, around 20% of them singletons. Sequenced material: blood. Receptors were obtained from a female donor with papillary thyroid cancer or a benign thyroid nodule (not recorded which). Some clones in this sample may be carry-over from other donors' samples.

The rearrangement joins TRBV6-5 to TRBJ2-1; D is possibly TRBD1 or TRBD2 (5 bases each). Germline V gene lookup returns CDR1 MNHEY and CDR2 SVGAGI. This CDR3 is built from 17 residues. Trimming left V 0 bases short and J 5 bases short, with 17 bases between. The CDR3 loop reads CASSYSFRDGFNNEQFF. CDR3 in DNA: TGTGCCAGCAGTTACTCCTTCCGGGACGGATTTAACAATGAGCAGTTCTTC.

This clone has ten or more counts. Here the CDR3 DNA reads TGTGCCAGCAGTTTCGGCGGGAGTGGGACAGATACGCAGTATTTT. It yields the protein CASSFGGSGTDTQYF. V and J are TRBV12-3 or TRBV12-4 and TRBJ2-3, with 7 bases aligning to TRBD2. This CDR3 region has 15 residues. Trimming removed 3 bases from V and 3 bases from J; junction bases left unmatched: 6.

This clone was observed many times. V and J are TRBV20-1 and TRBJ2-5; 7 bases match TRBD2. The length of the CDR3 is 14 residues. Germline V lookup: CDR1 DFQATT, CDR2 SNEGSKA (reference sequence). V lost 3 bases, J lost 4 bases, and 8 bases stayed unmatched. The CDR3: CSARGLAATETQYF. DNA for the CDR3: TGCAGTGCTAGGGGGCTAGCGGCGACAGAGACCCAGTACTTC.

The CDR3 DNA follows: TGCAGTGCTAGGGGCCAGGCGGGATCCTACAATGAGCAGTTCTTC. It is translated as CSARGQAGSYNEQFF. V is TRBV20-1 and J is TRBJ2-1; D may be TRBD2 (6 bases). The CDR3 consists of 15 residues. V was pared by 3 bases and J by 1 base, with 13 bases between. The germline CDR1 and CDR2 sequences are DFQATT and SNEGSKA (reference sequence).

The V and J genes are TRBV19 and TRBJ2-6, with 7 positions matching TRBD1. J lost 1 base, V lost 7 bases, and 10 bases had no gene match. This CDR3 is 17 amino acids long. Germline V gives CDR1 LNHDA, CDR2 SQIVND (reference sequence). The CDR3 here is CASISWTGYSGANVLTF. The CDR3 DNA reads as TGTGCCAGTATTTCCTGGACAGGTTATTCTGGGGCCAACGTCCTGACTTTC.

The CDR3 here is CASSPLAGPYNEQFF. For the CDR3, the DNA is TGTGCCAGCAGTCCTCTAGCGGGGCCCTACAATGAGCAGTTCTTC. The J gene is TRBJ2-1, the V gene TRBV27; 9 nucleotides line up with TRBD2. Germline assignment: CDR1 MNHEY and CDR2 SMNVEV (reference sequence). This CDR3 region has 15 residues. V lost 5 bases and J lost 2; bases outside the gene matches: 4.

This clone came up a few times. A read error may explain this, as a much larger clone is one base away. This chain links TRBV9 with TRBJ2-3; D gene unclear. This CDR3 has 13 residues. Trimming cost V 0 bases and J 2 bases, with 4 bases left between them. Per the germline V gene, CDR1 is SGDLS and CDR2 is YYNGEE. CDR3 sequence (DNA): TGTGCCAGCAGCGTAGAGTTCACAGATACGCAGTATTTT. Its protein product is CASSVEFTDTQYF. Full variable domain (missing parts from reference TRBV9 and TRBJ2-3): DSGVTQTPKHLITATGQRVTLRCSPRSGDLSVYWYQQSLDQGLQFLIQYYNGEERAKGNILERFSAQQFPDLHSELNLSSLELGDSALYFCASSVEFTDTQYFGPGTRLTVL.

This clone showed up just a few times. The chain couples TRBV2 to TRBJ2-7; TRBD1 might be the D (6 bases). The germline CDR1 and CDR2 sequences are SNHLY and FYNNEI. V was shortened by 5 bases and J by 4 bases, with 12 bases between the two germline ends. This CDR3 has 13 residues. The DNA for the CDR3 is TGTGCCAGCAGTTGTAACAGGGTTTACGAGCAGTACTTC. This sequence encodes CASSCNRVYEQYF.

This clone was counted at least ten times. A read error may explain this, as a much larger clone is one base away. The V gene is TRBV5-1, the J gene TRBJ2-1; no clear D. The V gene lost 5 bases and the J gene lost 8 bases, with 14 bases spanning the gap. The CDR3 runs 13 residues. Looked up from germline, CDR1 is SGHRS and CDR2 is YFSETQ. The DNA for the CDR3 is TGCGCCAGCAGATCCATTCGTGGCGATGAGCAGTTCTTC. Its protein is CASRSIRGDEQFF.